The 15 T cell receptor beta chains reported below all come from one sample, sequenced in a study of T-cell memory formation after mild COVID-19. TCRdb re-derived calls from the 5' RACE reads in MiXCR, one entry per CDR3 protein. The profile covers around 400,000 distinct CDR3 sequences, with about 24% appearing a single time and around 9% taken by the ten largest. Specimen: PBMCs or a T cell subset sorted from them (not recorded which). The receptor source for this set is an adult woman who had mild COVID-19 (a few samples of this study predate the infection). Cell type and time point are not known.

CDR3: CASRHRSGLYQETQYF. CDR3 coding DNA: TGTGCCAGCAGACATCGTAGCGGATTGTACCAAGAGACCCAGTACTTC. The J gene is TRBJ2-5, the V gene TRBV27, with a weak D call TRBD2 (6 bases). The CDR3 consists of 16 residues. CDR1 and CDR2 from the germline V gene are MNHEY and SMNVEV (reference sequence). Between the trimmed V and J ends, which lost 6 bases and 0 bases, there was a span of 17 bases.

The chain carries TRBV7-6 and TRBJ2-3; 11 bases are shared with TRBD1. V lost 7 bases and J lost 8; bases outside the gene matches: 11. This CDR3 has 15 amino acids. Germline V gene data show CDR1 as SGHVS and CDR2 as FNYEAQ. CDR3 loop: CASMPGQGAYGTQYF. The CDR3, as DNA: TGTGCCAGCATGCCCGGACAGGGGGCTTATGGTACGCAGTATTTT.

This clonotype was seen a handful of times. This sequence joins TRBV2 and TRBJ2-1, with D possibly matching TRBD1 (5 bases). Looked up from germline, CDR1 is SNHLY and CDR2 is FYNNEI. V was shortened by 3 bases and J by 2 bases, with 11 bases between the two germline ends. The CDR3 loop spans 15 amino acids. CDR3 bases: TGTGCCAGCAGTGAGTGGCAGGGCGCCTACAATGAGCAGTTCTTC. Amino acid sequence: CASSEWQGAYNEQFF.

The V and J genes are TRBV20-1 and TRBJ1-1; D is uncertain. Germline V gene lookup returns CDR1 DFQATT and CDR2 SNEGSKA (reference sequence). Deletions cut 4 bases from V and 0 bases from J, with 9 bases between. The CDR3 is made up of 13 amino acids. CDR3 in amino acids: CSAIRGMNTEAFF. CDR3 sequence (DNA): TGCAGTGCTATTCGAGGAATGAACACTGAAGCTTTCTTT.

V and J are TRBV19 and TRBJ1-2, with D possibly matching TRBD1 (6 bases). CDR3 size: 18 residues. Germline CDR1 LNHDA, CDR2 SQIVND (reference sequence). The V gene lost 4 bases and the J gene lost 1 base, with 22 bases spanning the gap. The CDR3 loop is CASSKEFKLRQVNYGYTF. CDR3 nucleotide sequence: TGTGCCAGTAGTAAGGAATTCAAACTTAGACAGGTTAACTATGGCTACACCTTC. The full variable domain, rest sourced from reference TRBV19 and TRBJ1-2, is DGGITQSPKYLFRKEGQNVTLSCEQNLNHDAMYWYRQDPGQGLRLIYYSQIVNDFQKGDIAEGYSVSREKKESFPLTVTSAQKNPTAFYLCASSKEFKLRQVNYGYTFGSGTRLTVV.

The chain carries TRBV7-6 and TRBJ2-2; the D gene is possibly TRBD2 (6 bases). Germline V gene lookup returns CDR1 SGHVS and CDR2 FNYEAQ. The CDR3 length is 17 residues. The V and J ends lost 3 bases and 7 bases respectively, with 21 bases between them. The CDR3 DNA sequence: TGTGCCAGCAGCTTGGCACTCGAGGCCTCAGCGGGCGGGGAGCTGTTTTTT. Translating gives CASSLALEASAGGELFF.

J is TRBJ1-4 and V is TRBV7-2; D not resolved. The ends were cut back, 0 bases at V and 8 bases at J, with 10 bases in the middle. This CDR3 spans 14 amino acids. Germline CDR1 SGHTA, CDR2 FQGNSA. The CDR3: CASSLAATREKLFF. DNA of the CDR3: TGTGCCAGCAGCTTAGCGGCAACGAGGGAAAAACTGTTTTTT.

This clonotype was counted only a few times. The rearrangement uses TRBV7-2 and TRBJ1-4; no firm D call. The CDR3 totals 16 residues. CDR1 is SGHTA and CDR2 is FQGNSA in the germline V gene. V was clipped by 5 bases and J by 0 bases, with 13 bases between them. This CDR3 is CASSPSLRATNEKLFF. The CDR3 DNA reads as TGTGCCAGCAGCCCCTCGTTACGTGCAACTAATGAAAAACTGTTTTTT.

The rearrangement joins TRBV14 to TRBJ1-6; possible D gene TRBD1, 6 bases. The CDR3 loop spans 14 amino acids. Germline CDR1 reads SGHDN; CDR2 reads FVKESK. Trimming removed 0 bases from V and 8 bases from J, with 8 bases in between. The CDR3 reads CASSQDRGYSPLHF. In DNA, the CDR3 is TGTGCCAGCAGCCAAGACAGGGGATATTCACCCCTCCACTTT.

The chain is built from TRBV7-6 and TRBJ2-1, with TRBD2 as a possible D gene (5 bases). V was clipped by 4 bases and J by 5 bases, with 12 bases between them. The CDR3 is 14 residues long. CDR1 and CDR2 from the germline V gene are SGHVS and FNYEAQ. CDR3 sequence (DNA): TGTGCCAGCAGCTGGACGGGATCTGACAATGAGCAGTTCTTC. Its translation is CASSWTGSDNEQFF.

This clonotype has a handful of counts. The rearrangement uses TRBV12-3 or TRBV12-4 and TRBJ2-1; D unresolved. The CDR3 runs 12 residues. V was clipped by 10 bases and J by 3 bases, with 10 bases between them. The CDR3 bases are TGTGCCACCCGGGCTGACTACAATGAGCAGTTCTTC. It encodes CATRADYNEQFF.

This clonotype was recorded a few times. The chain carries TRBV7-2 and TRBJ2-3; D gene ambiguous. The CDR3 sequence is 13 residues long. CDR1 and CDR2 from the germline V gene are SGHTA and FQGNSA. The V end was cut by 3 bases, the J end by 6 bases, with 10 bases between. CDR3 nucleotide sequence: TGTGCCAGCAGCTTTCTGCTGGGCGATACGCAGTATTTT. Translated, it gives CASSFLLGDTQYF.

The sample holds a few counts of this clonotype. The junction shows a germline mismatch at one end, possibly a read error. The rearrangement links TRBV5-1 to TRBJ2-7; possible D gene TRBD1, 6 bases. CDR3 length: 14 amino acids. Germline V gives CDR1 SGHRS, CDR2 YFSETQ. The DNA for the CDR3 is TGCGCCAGCAGGTTGGGCACAGGGATCTACGAGCAGTACTTC. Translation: CASRLGTGIYEQYF.

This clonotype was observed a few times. In DNA form, the CDR3 reads TGTGCCAGCAGGTCCTCGGGGGTAACAGATACGCAGTATTTT. It translates to CASRSSGVTDTQYF. This chain uses TRBV6-2 or TRBV6-3 with TRBJ2-3; weak D call: TRBD2 (6 bases). The V gene lost 6 bases and the J gene lost 3 bases, with 13 bases spanning the gap. In germline, CDR1 is MNHEY, CDR2 SVGEGT. The CDR3 loop spans 14 amino acids.

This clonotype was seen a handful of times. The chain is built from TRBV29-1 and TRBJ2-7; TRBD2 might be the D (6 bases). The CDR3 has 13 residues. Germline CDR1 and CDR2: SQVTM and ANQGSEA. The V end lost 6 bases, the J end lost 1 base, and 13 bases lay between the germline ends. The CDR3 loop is CSVLGGTSYEQYF. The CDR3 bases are TGCAGCGTGTTGGGGGGAACTTCCTACGAGCAGTACTTC.